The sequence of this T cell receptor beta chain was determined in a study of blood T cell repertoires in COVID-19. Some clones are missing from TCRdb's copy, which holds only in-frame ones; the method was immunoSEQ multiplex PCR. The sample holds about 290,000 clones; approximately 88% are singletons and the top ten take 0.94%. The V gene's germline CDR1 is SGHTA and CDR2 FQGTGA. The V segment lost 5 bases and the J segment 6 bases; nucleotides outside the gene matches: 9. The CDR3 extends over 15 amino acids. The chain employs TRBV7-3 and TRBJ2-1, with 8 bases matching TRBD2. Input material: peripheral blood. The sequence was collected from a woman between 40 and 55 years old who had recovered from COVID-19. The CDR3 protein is CASSRQREFFNEQFF. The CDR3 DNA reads TGTGCCAGCAGCCGGCAGCGGGAGTTCTTCAATGAGCAGTTCTTC.